A selection of T cell receptor beta chains follows, all from one sample in a study of blood T cell repertoires in COVID-19. The table came from immunoSEQ multiplex PCR; TCRdb's copy has only in-frame clones and leaves some out. The table records around 280,000 clones, roughly 87% of them present only once. The specimen sequenced was peripheral blood. All receptors come from a woman aged 45-65 years who had recovered from COVID-19. Both conserved end residues are part of each CDR3. Each record gives: J gene, D gene, V gene, clone size, CDR3 protein, CDR3 DNA. D genes are given only for firm matches. Not all rows give a size; the values are once, few, many and, for expanded clones, a class.

j_gene: TRBJ2-3; d_gene: NA; v_gene: TRBV27; abundance: NA; CDR3aa: CASSSFNTADTQYF; CDR3nt: TGTGCCAGCAGTTCCTTCAACACCGCAGATACGCAGTATTTT
j_gene: TRBJ1-1; d_gene: NA; v_gene: TRBV24-1; abundance: NA; CDR3aa: CATRAQGETEAFF; CDR3nt: TGTGCCACCAGAGCACAGGGTGAAACTGAAGCTTTCTTT
j_gene: TRBJ2-1; d_gene: NA; v_gene: TRBV5-4; abundance: NA; CDR3aa: CASSLVEVYNEQFF; CDR3nt: TGTGCCAGCAGCTTGGTTGAGGTATACAATGAGCAGTTCTTC
j_gene: TRBJ1-2; d_gene: NA; v_gene: TRBV2; abundance: NA; CDR3aa: CASSEADYGYTF; CDR3nt: TGTGCCAGCAGTGAAGCCGACTATGGCTACACCTTC
j_gene: TRBJ1-4; d_gene: NA; v_gene: TRBV6-5; abundance: NA; CDR3aa: CASSYSRATNEKLFF; CDR3nt: TGTGCCAGCAGTTACTCCAGGGCAACTAATGAAAAACTGTTTTTT
j_gene: TRBJ2-3; d_gene: TRBD2; v_gene: TRBV11-2; abundance: NA; CDR3aa: CASSLEVRGSVTQYF; CDR3nt: TGTGCCAGCAGCTTAGAGGTGCGGGGGTCGGTTACGCAGTATTTT
j_gene: TRBJ1-1; d_gene: NA; v_gene: TRBV7-9; abundance: NA; CDR3aa: CASLQGEGEAFF; CDR3nt: TGTGCCAGCTTACAGGGTGAAGGTGAAGCTTTCTTT
j_gene: TRBJ2-3; d_gene: TRBD2; v_gene: TRBV5-1; abundance: NA; CDR3aa: CASSPGLAGGPDTQYF; CDR3nt: TGCGCCAGCAGCCCCGGACTAGCGGGAGGTCCGGATACGCAGTATTTT
j_gene: TRBJ1-3; d_gene: NA; v_gene: TRBV29-1; abundance: NA; CDR3aa: CSVVGGQRNTIYF; CDR3nt: TGCAGCGTTGTCGGGGGGCAGAGAAACACCATATATTTT
j_gene: TRBJ2-7; d_gene: TRBD1; v_gene: TRBV2; abundance: NA; CDR3aa: CASRRTGGSGEQYF; CDR3nt: TGTGCCAGCAGGAGGACAGGGGGATCTGGCGAGCAGTACTTC
j_gene: TRBJ1-6; d_gene: NA; v_gene: TRBV27; abundance: few; CDR3aa: CASTPGQGLGGNSPLHF; CDR3nt: TGTGCCAGCACCCCCGGTCAGGGGCTGGGTGGTAATTCACCCCTCCACTTT
j_gene: TRBJ2-3; d_gene: NA; v_gene: TRBV5-5; abundance: NA; CDR3aa: CASSLGVVGDTQYF; CDR3nt: TGTGCCAGCAGCTTGGGGGTGGTCGGGGATACGCAGTATTTT
j_gene: TRBJ2-5; d_gene: TRBD1; v_gene: TRBV7-8; abundance: NA; CDR3aa: CASSSTRTGVRETQYF; CDR3nt: TGTGCCAGCAGCTCAACACGGACAGGGGTTCGAGAGACCCAGTACTTC
j_gene: TRBJ1-4; d_gene: TRBD1; v_gene: TRBV28; abundance: NA; CDR3aa: CASSLGAWTGLAKLFF; CDR3nt: TGTGCCAGCAGTTTAGGAGCATGGACAGGGCTGGCAAAACTGTTTTTT
j_gene: TRBJ2-1; d_gene: TRBD1; v_gene: TRBV27; abundance: NA; CDR3aa: CASRTGQWSYNEQFF; CDR3nt: TGTGCCAGCAGGACGGGACAGTGGTCCTACAATGAGCAGTTCTTC
j_gene: TRBJ1-1; d_gene: NA; v_gene: TRBV5-4; abundance: NA; CDR3aa: CASELNTEAFF; CDR3nt: TGTGCCAGCGAGCTGAACACTGAAGCTTTCTTT
j_gene: TRBJ2-1; d_gene: NA; v_gene: TRBV19; abundance: NA; CDR3aa: CATPTPARSYNEQFF; CDR3nt: TGTGCCACGCCTACCCCAGCGAGAAGCTACAATGAGCAGTTCTTC
j_gene: TRBJ1-3; d_gene: NA; v_gene: TRBV12-5; abundance: few; CDR3aa: CASGLGTRGAHTIYF; CDR3nt: TGTGCTAGTGGTTTGGGGACACGGGGGGCCCACACCATATATTTT
j_gene: TRBJ1-5; d_gene: NA; v_gene: TRBV27; abundance: once; CDR3aa: CASRSRGSTNQPQHF; CDR3nt: TGTGCCAGCAGATCTCGGGGATCGACGAATCAGCCCCAGCATTTT
j_gene: TRBJ1-1; d_gene: TRBD1; v_gene: TRBV7-9; abundance: NA; CDR3aa: CASSLRSSGQGDMNTEAFF; CDR3nt: TGTGCCAGCAGCTTAAGGAGTTCGGGGCAGGGGGATATGAACACTGAAGCTTTCTTT
j_gene: TRBJ2-2; d_gene: NA; v_gene: TRBV5-6; abundance: NA; CDR3aa: CASSFSTGELFF; CDR3nt: TGTGCCAGCAGCTTCAGCACCGGGGAGCTGTTTTTT
j_gene: TRBJ1-2; d_gene: NA; v_gene: TRBV7-2; abundance: once; CDR3aa: CASSLPRRGYGYTF; CDR3nt: TGTGCCAGCAGCTTACCTAGAAGAGGGTATGGCTACACCTTC
j_gene: TRBJ1-2; d_gene: TRBD1; v_gene: TRBV7-8; abundance: NA; CDR3aa: CASSFRQGGGYTF; CDR3nt: TGTGCCAGCAGCTTTCGACAGGGAGGTGGCTACACCTTC
j_gene: TRBJ1-5; d_gene: TRBD1; v_gene: TRBV2; abundance: NA; CDR3aa: CASWGQRDQPQHF; CDR3nt: TGTGCCAGCTGGGGACAGAGAGATCAGCCCCAGCATTTT
j_gene: TRBJ1-4; d_gene: NA; v_gene: TRBV6-5; abundance: NA; CDR3aa: CASSDWGALRKLFF; CDR3nt: TGTGCCAGCAGCGACTGGGGAGCCTTGCGAAAACTGTTTTTT
j_gene: TRBJ2-1; d_gene: TRBD1; v_gene: TRBV3-1/TRBV3-2; abundance: NA; CDR3aa: CASSYRGSYNEQFF; CDR3nt: TGTGCCAGCAGCTACAGGGGGTCCTACAATGAGCAGTTCTTC
j_gene: TRBJ1-3; d_gene: NA; v_gene: TRBV30; abundance: NA; CDR3aa: CAWTTGYSGNTIYF; CDR3nt: TGTGCCTGGACCACAGGGTACTCTGGAAACACCATATATTTT
j_gene: TRBJ2-7; d_gene: NA; v_gene: TRBV18; abundance: NA; CDR3aa: CASSPGGTDSEQYF; CDR3nt: TGTGCCAGCTCACCAGGGGGGACAGATAGTGAGCAGTACTTC
j_gene: TRBJ2-1; d_gene: NA; v_gene: TRBV5-1; abundance: NA; CDR3aa: CASSPDSYNEQFF; CDR3nt: TGCGCCAGCAGCCCGGACAGCTACAATGAGCAGTTCTTC
j_gene: TRBJ1-2; d_gene: NA; v_gene: TRBV7-9; abundance: NA; CDR3aa: CAIWTAFYGYTF; CDR3nt: TGTGCCATTTGGACAGCCTTCTATGGCTACACCTTC
j_gene: TRBJ2-3; d_gene: TRBD1; v_gene: TRBV2; abundance: NA; CDR3aa: CASGDRGSDTQYF; CDR3nt: TGTGCCAGCGGGGACAGGGGGTCAGATACGCAGTATTTT
j_gene: TRBJ2-7; d_gene: NA; v_gene: TRBV6-1; abundance: once; CDR3aa: CASSEATAGVRYEQYF; CDR3nt: TGTGCCAGCAGTGAAGCTACGGCAGGGGTGCGGTACGAGCAGTACTTC
j_gene: TRBJ2-3; d_gene: TRBD2; v_gene: TRBV9; abundance: NA; CDR3aa: CASSASSGAAFTDTQYF; CDR3nt: TGTGCCAGCAGCGCCTCAAGCGGGGCGGCATTCACAGATACGCAGTATTTT
j_gene: TRBJ1-2; d_gene: NA; v_gene: TRBV6-5; abundance: NA; CDR3aa: CASSLGVSGEYGYTF; CDR3nt: TGTGCCAGCAGTTTAGGGGTCTCGGGGGAGTATGGCTACACCTTC
j_gene: TRBJ1-2; d_gene: TRBD1; v_gene: TRBV19; abundance: NA; CDR3aa: CASSPGQGIYGYTF; CDR3nt: TGTGCCAGTAGCCCGGGACAGGGGATCTATGGCTACACCTTC
j_gene: TRBJ1-2; d_gene: NA; v_gene: TRBV4-3; abundance: NA; CDR3aa: CASSGGLPLGGYTF; CDR3nt: TGCGCCAGCAGCGGGGGACTCCCCCTAGGTGGCTACACCTTC
j_gene: TRBJ1-1; d_gene: TRBD1; v_gene: TRBV7-3; abundance: many; CDR3aa: CASSSVPGQGRAFF; CDR3nt: TGTGCCAGCAGCTCCGTCCCGGGACAGGGCCGGGCTTTCTTT
j_gene: TRBJ2-5; d_gene: NA; v_gene: TRBV9; abundance: NA; CDR3aa: CASSEGPGGGPYQETQYF; CDR3nt: TGTGCCAGCAGCGAAGGCCCAGGAGGGGGCCCGTACCAAGAGACCCAGTACTTC
j_gene: TRBJ2-7; d_gene: TRBD2; v_gene: TRBV2; abundance: NA; CDR3aa: CAARGRGTYEQYF; CDR3nt: TGTGCCGCGCGCGGGAGGGGGACCTACGAGCAGTACTTC
j_gene: TRBJ2-1; d_gene: NA; v_gene: TRBV28; abundance: NA; CDR3aa: CAIQGSGWTNEQFF; CDR3nt: TGTGCCATCCAGGGGTCGGGCTGGACCAATGAGCAGTTCTTC
j_gene: TRBJ1-2; d_gene: NA; v_gene: TRBV18; abundance: NA; CDR3aa: CASSPLGLNYGYTF; CDR3nt: TGTGCCAGCTCACCCTTGGGCCTTAACTATGGCTACACCTTC
j_gene: TRBJ2-5; d_gene: NA; v_gene: TRBV5-6; abundance: NA; CDR3aa: CASSRVQGFRETQYF; CDR3nt: TGTGCCAGCAGCCGAGTCCAGGGCTTCAGAGAGACCCAGTACTTC
j_gene: TRBJ2-1; d_gene: NA; v_gene: TRBV13; abundance: NA; CDR3aa: CASSLGGVSDEQFF; CDR3nt: TGTGCCAGCAGCTTAGGTGGAGTTAGCGACGAGCAGTTCTTC
j_gene: TRBJ1-3; d_gene: TRBD1; v_gene: TRBV28; abundance: NA; CDR3aa: CASRNRDRGFLSGNTIYF; CDR3nt: TGTGCCAGCCGCAACCGGGACAGGGGGTTTCTCTCTGGAAACACCATATATTTT
j_gene: TRBJ2-5; d_gene: TRBD2; v_gene: TRBV10-3; abundance: NA; CDR3aa: CAISGGLAGGIKETQYF; CDR3nt: TGTGCCATCAGTGGCGGACTAGCGGGTGGTATTAAAGAGACCCAGTACTTC
j_gene: TRBJ2-3; d_gene: NA; v_gene: TRBV24-1; abundance: NA; CDR3aa: CATGAADTQYF; CDR3nt: TGTGCCACCGGGGCCGCAGATACGCAGTATTTT
j_gene: TRBJ2-7; d_gene: NA; v_gene: TRBV21-1; abundance: NA; CDR3aa: CASSARLAGISYEQYF; CDR3nt: TGTGCCAGCAGCGCCCGACTAGCGGGGATCTCCTACGAGCAGTACTTC
j_gene: TRBJ2-7; d_gene: TRBD1; v_gene: TRBV30; abundance: NA; CDR3aa: CAWRKTGGPYEQYF; CDR3nt: TGTGCCTGGAGGAAAACAGGGGGACCCTACGAGCAGTACTTC
j_gene: TRBJ2-1; d_gene: TRBD2; v_gene: TRBV5-1; abundance: NA; CDR3aa: CASSYRLAGGVEQFF; CDR3nt: TGCGCCAGCAGCTACCGACTAGCGGGAGGGGTTGAGCAGTTCTTC
j_gene: TRBJ1-1; d_gene: NA; v_gene: TRBV10-3; abundance: few; CDR3aa: CAIRLDSLPNTEAFF; CDR3nt: TGTGCCATCAGGTTGGACAGCCTCCCGAACACTGAAGCTTTCTTT
j_gene: TRBJ2-5; d_gene: TRBD2; v_gene: TRBV5-1; abundance: NA; CDR3aa: CASSLGTSGREETQYF; CDR3nt: TGCGCCAGCAGCTTGGGGACTAGCGGGAGGGAAGAGACCCAGTACTTC
j_gene: TRBJ1-2; d_gene: TRBD1; v_gene: TRBV19; abundance: NA; CDR3aa: CASSGTSGQGAFYGYTF; CDR3nt: TGTGCCAGTAGTGGGACTTCGGGGCAGGGGGCATTCTATGGCTACACCTTC
j_gene: TRBJ1-1; d_gene: NA; v_gene: TRBV28; abundance: NA; CDR3aa: CASRPGPGSGTEAFF; CDR3nt: TGTGCCAGCAGACCTGGACCAGGGTCGGGCACTGAAGCTTTCTTT
j_gene: TRBJ1-3; d_gene: NA; v_gene: TRBV2; abundance: NA; CDR3aa: CASTLLPGGPGNTIYF; CDR3nt: TGTGCCAGCACCCTCCTACCGGGAGGGCCTGGAAACACCATATATTTT
j_gene: TRBJ2-7; d_gene: TRBD1; v_gene: TRBV19; abundance: NA; CDR3aa: CASSVGTESAYEQYF; CDR3nt: TGTGCCAGTAGTGTTGGGACAGAGTCCGCCTACGAGCAGTACTTC
j_gene: TRBJ1-1; d_gene: TRBD1; v_gene: TRBV12-3/TRBV12-4; abundance: NA; CDR3aa: CASSLGQVTEAFF; CDR3nt: TGTGCCAGCAGCCTAGGACAGGTGACTGAAGCTTTCTTT
j_gene: TRBJ2-1; d_gene: NA; v_gene: TRBV11-2; abundance: NA; CDR3aa: CASSLELGAEQFF; CDR3nt: TGTGCCAGCAGCTTAGAATTGGGGGCAGAGCAGTTCTTC
j_gene: TRBJ2-7; d_gene: NA; v_gene: TRBV5-6; abundance: NA; CDR3aa: CASSWGERRDYEQYF; CDR3nt: TGTGCCAGCAGCTGGGGGGAGCGGAGGGATTACGAGCAGTACTTC
j_gene: TRBJ2-2; d_gene: NA; v_gene: TRBV7-2; abundance: NA; CDR3aa: CASSRSGGELFF; CDR3nt: TGTGCCAGCAGCCGTAGCGGCGGGGAGCTGTTTTTT
j_gene: TRBJ2-5; d_gene: NA; v_gene: TRBV5-1; abundance: NA; CDR3aa: CASSLRAGQETQYF; CDR3nt: TGCGCCAGCAGCTTGCGGGCGGGGCAAGAGACCCAGTACTTC